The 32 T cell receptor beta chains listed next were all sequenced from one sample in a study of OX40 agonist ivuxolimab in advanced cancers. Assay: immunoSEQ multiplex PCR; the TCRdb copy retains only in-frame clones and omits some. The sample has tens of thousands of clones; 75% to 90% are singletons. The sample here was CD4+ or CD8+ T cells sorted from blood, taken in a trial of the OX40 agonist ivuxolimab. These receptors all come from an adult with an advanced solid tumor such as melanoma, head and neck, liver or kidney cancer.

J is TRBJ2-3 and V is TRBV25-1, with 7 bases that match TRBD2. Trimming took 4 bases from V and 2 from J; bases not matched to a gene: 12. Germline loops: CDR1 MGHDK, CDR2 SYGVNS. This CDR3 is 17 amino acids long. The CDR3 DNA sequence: TGTGCCAGCAGTGTGGCACCCCTAGCGGTACTCACAGATACGCAGTATTTT. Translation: CASSVAPLAVLTDTQYF. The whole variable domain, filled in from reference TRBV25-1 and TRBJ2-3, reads EADIYQTPRYLVIGTGKKITLECSQTMGHDKMYWYQQDPGMELHLIHYSYGVNSTEKGDLSSESTVSRIRTEHFPLTLESARPSHTSQYLCASSVAPLAVLTDTQYFGPGTRLTVL.

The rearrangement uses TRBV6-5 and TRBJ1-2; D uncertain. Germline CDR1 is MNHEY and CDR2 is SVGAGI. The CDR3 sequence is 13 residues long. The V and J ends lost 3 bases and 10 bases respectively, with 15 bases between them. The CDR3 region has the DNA TGTGCCAGCAGTTATTCATCCCATAGTGCCTACACCTTC. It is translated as CASSYSSHSAYTF.

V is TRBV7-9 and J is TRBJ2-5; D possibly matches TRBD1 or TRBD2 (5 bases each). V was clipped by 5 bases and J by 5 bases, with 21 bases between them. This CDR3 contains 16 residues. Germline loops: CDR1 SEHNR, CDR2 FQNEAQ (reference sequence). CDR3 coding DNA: TGTGCCAGCAGCCCCAGGGAAGGGAGCTCCTGGGAGACCCAGTACTTC. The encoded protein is CASSPREGSSWETQYF.

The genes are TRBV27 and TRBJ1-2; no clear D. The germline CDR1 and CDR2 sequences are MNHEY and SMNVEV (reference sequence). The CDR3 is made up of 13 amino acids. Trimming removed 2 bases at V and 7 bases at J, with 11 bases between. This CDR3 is CASSLKDRAGYTF. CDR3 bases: TGTGCCAGCAGTTTAAAGGACCGAGCTGGCTACACCTTC.

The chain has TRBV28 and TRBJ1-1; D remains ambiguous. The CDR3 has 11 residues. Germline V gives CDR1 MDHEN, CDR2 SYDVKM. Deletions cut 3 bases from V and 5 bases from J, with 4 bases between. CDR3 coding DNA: TGTGCCAGCAGTTTTACAACTGAAGCTTTCTTT. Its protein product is CASSFTTEAFF.

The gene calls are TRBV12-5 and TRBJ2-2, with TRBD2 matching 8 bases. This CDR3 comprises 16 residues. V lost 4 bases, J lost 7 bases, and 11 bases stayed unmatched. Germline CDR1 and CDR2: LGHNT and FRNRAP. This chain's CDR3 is CASGSPGLGFYGELFF. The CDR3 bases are TGTGCTAGTGGTTCACCGGGACTAGGGTTCTACGGGGAGCTGTTTTTT.

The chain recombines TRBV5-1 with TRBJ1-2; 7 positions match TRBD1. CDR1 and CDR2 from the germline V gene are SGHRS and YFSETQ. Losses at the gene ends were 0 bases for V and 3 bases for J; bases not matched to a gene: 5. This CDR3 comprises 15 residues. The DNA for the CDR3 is TGCGCCAGCAGCTTGGGCGACAGGGTTGACTATGGCTACACCTTC. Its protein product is CASSLGDRVDYGYTF.

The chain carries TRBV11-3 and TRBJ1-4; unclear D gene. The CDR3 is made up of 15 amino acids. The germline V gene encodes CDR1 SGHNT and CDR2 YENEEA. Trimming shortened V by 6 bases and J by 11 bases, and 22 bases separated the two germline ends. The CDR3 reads CASSPTYLGAAKLFF. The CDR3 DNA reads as TGTGCCAGCAGTCCTACATATCTGGGAGCCGCGAAACTGTTTTTT.

This chain's CDR3 is CASSVEYEQYF. CDR3 in DNA: TGTGCCAGCAGTGTCGAATACGAGCAGTACTTC. This rearrangement joins TRBV2 to TRBJ2-7, with unresolved D. The CDR3 spans 11 residues. Deletions cut 4 bases from V and 4 bases from J, with 5 bases between. The germline CDR1 and CDR2 sequences are SNHLY and FYNNEI.

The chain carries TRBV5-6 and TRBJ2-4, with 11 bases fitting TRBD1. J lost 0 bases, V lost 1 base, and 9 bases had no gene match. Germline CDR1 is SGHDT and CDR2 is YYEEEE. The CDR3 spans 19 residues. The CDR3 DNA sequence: TGTGCCAGCAGCTTGATTGGACAGGGGGCCTTACTAGCCAAAAACATTCAGTACTTC. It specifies CASSLIGQGALLAKNIQYF.

CDR3 in amino acids: CSVDAGGREKLFF. The DNA of the CDR3 is TGCAGCGTTGACGCAGGGGGACGTGAAAAACTGTTTTTT. This sequence joins TRBV29-1 and TRBJ1-4; the match to TRBD1 covers 7 bases. The CDR3 extends over 13 amino acids. V gave up 3 bases and J gave up 7 bases; unmatched junction bases: 5. The V gene's germline CDR1 is SQVTM and CDR2 ANQGSEA.

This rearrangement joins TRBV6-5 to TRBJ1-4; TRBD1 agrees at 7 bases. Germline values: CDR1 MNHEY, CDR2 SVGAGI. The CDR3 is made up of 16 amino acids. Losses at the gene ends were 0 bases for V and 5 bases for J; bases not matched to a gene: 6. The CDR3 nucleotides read TGTGCCAGCAGTTACTCGGTCGGGACAGTAAATGAAAAACTGTTTTTT. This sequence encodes CASSYSVGTVNEKLFF.

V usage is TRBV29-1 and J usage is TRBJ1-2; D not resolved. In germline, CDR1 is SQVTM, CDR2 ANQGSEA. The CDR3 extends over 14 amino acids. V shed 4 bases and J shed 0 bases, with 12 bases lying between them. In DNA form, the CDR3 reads TGCAGCGTTGCGGTTGGACGGACTAACTATGGCTACACCTTC. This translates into CSVAVGRTNYGYTF.

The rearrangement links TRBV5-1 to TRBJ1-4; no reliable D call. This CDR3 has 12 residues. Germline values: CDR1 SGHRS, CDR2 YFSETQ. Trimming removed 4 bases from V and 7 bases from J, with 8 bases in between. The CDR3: CASSLTGEKLFF. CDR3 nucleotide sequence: TGCGCCAGCAGCCTGACGGGTGAAAAACTGTTTTTT.

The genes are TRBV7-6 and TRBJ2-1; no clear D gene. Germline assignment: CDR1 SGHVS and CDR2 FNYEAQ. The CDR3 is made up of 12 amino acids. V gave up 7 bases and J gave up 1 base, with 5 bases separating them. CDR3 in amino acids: CASTGSYNEQFF. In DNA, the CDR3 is TGTGCCAGCACCGGGTCCTACAATGAGCAGTTCTTC.

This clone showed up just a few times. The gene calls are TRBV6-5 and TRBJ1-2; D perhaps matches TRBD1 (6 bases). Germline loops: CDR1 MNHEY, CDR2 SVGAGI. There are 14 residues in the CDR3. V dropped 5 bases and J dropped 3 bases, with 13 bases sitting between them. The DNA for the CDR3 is TGTGCCAGCAGTGAAGGGGGGGAGTACTATGGCTACACCTTC. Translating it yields CASSEGGEYYGYTF.

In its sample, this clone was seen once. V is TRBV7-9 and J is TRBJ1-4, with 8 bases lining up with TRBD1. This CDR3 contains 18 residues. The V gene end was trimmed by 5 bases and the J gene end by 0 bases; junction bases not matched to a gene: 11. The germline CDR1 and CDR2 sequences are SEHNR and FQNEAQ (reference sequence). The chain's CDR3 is CASSPQQGGPATNEKLFF. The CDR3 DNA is TGTGCCAGCAGCCCCCAACAGGGGGGGCCAGCAACTAATGAAAAACTGTTTTTT.

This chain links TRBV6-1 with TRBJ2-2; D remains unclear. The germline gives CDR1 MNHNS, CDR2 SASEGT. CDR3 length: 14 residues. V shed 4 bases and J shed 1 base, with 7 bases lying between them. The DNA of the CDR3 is TGTGCCAGCAGTGTAGGGCGGAACACCGGGGAGCTGTTTTTT. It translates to CASSVGRNTGELFF.

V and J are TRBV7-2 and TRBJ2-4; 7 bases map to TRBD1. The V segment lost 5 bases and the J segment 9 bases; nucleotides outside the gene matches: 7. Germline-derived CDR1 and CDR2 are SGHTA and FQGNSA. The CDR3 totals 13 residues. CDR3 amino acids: CASSQPRDSIQYF. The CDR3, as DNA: TGTGCCAGCAGCCAACCTCGGGACAGCATTCAGTACTTC.

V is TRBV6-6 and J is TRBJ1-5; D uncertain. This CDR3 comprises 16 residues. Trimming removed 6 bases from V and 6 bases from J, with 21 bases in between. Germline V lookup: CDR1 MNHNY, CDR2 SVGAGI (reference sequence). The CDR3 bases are TGTGCCAGCAGCTTTCTTGCGTGGGGAGTCAGTCAGCCCCAGCATTTT. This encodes CASSFLAWGVSQPQHF.

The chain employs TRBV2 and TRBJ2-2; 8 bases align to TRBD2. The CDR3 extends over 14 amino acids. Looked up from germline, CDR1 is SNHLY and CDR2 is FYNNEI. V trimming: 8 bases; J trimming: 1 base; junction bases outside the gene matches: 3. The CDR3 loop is CASVAGGNTGELFF. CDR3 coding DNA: TGTGCCAGCGTCGCGGGAGGGAACACCGGGGAGCTGTTTTTT.

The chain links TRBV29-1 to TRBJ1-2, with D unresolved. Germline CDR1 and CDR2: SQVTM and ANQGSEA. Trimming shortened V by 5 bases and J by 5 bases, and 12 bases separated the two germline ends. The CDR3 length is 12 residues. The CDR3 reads CSVLTGLYGYTF. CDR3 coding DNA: TGCAGCGTTCTTACTGGGTTGTATGGCTACACCTTC. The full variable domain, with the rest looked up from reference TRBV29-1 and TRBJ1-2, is SAVISQKPSRDICQRGTSLTIQCQVDSQVTMMFWYRQQPGQSLTLIATANQGSEATYESGFVIDKFPISRPNLTFSTLTVSNMSPEDSSIYLCSVLTGLYGYTFGSGTRLTVV.

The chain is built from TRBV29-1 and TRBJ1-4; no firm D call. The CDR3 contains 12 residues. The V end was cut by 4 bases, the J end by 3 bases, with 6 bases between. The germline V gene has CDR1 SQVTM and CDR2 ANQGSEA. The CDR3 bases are TGCAGCGTTGGCGGGGCTAATGAAAAACTGTTTTTT. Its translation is CSVGGANEKLFF.

Here the CDR3 DNA reads TGCGCCAGCAGCTTGGAAAGCTCAACCTATGGCTACACCTTC. As protein: CASSLESSTYGYTF. This chain uses TRBV5-1 with TRBJ1-2; D gene unclear. Looked up from germline, CDR1 is SGHRS and CDR2 is YFSETQ. Trimming cost V 0 bases and J 4 bases, with 10 bases left between them. CDR3 size: 14 residues.

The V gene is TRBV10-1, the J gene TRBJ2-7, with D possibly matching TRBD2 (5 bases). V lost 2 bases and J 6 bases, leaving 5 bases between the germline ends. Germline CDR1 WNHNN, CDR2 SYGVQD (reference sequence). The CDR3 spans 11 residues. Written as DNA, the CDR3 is TGCGCCAGCAGTGAGGAGGGCGAGCAGTACTTC. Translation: CASSEEGEQYF.

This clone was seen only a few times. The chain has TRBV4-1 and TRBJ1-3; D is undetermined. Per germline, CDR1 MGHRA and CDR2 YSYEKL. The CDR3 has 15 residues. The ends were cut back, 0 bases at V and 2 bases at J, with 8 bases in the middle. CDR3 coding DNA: TGCGCCAGCAGCCAAGATATAGGGACTGGAAACACCATATATTTT. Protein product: CASSQDIGTGNTIYF.

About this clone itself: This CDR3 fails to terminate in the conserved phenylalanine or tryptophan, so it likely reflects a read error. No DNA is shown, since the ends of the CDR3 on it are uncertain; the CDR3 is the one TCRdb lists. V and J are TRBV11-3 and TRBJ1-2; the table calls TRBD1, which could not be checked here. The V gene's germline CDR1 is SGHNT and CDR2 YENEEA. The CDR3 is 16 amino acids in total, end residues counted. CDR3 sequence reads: CASSLWGLGTSASHSL.

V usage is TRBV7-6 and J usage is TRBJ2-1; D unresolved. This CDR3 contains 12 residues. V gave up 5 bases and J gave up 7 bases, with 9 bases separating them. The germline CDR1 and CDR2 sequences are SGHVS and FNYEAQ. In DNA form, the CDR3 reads TGTGCCAGCAGCCGCACGACGAATGAGCAGTTCTTC. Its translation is CASSRTTNEQFF.

The CDR3 nucleotides read TGTGCCAGCCGGGCTAGCGGGAGGTCGGGTGAGCAGTACTTC. Amino acid sequence: CASRASGRSGEQYF. The chain couples TRBV6-5 to TRBJ2-7, with 11 bases lining up with TRBD2. The V and J ends lost 8 bases and 7 bases, in that order; junction bases with no gene match: 10. The CDR3 totals 14 residues. Germline V gene data show CDR1 as MNHEY and CDR2 as SVGAGI.

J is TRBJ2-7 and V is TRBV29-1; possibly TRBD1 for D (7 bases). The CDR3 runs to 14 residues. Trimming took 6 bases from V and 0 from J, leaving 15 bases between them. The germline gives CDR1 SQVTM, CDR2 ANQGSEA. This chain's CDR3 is CSVRPQGGSYEQYF. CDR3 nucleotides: TGCAGCGTAAGACCTCAGGGGGGCTCCTACGAGCAGTACTTC.

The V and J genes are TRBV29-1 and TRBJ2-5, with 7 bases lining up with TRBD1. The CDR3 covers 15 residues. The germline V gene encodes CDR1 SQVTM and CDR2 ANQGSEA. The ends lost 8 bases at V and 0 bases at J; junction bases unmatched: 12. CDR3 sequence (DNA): TGCAGCCTCTCGGGGACAGACAATTACCAAGAGACCCAGTACTTC. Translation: CSLSGTDNYQETQYF.

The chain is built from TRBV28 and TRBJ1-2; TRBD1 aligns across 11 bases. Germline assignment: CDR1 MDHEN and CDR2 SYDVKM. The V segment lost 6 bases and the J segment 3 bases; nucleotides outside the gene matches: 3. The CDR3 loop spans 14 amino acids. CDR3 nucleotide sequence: TGTGCCAGCAGCTCGGGACAGGGGGACTATGGCTACACCTTC. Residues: CASSSGQGDYGYTF.